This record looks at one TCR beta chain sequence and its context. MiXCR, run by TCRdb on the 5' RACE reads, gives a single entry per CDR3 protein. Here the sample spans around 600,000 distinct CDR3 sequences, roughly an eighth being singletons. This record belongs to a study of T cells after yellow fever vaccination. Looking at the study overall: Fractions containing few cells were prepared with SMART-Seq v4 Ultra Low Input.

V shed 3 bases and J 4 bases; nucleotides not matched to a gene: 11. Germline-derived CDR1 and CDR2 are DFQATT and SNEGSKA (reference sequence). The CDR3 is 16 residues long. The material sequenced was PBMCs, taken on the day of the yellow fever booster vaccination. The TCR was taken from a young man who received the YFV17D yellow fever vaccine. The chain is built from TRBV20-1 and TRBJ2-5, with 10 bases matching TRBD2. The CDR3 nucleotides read TGCAGTGCTAGCCCGAGGACTAGCGGCAGTGGAGAGACCCAGTACTTC. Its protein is CSASPRTSGSGETQYF.